This T cell receptor (beta chain) was recovered during a study of cytomegalovirus exposure and HLA in healthy donors. The V end lost 2 bases, the J end lost 5 bases, and 10 bases lay between the germline ends. This CDR3 spans 14 amino acids. CDR1 is LNHDA and CDR2 is SQIVND in the germline V gene (reference sequence). It was with 60 Vbeta and 13 Jbeta primers that the PCR ran. Here immunoSEQ multiplex PCR was the method, and the copy in TCRdb shows in-frame clones only, minus some. The sample lists over 150,000 clones, roughly 79% occurring once. To note about this clone: Its target is not known.

Points from the study as a whole: Sequencing likely produced, as an artifact, a cluster of highly shared sequence variants. Prior analysis indicated that the majority of TCR beta V segments exhibited productivity approximately 90% or approximately 30% of the time. The study flagged 150 to 200 TCR beta chains as cytomegalovirus-associated. Using a false discovery rate of 0.05, a later analysis showed that approximately 17,000 TCR beta sequences were associated with HLA alleles.

The sequencing input was PBMCs. The clonotype comes from a male donor in good health and CMV-seronegative. The V call is TRBV19, the J call TRBJ1-5; TRBD1 might be the D (6 bases). CDR3 region: CASSISAGDQPQHF. CDR3 bases: TGTGCCAGTAGTATATCGGCAGGGGATCAGCCCCAGCATTTT.